This section outlines one T cell receptor (beta chain) sequence together with its context. Patients with alopecia areata provided lesional scalp punch biopsies as well as peripheral blood. The sorting of PBMCs gave CD4+ and CD8+ T cells. This sample was taken from a study of CD8+ T cells in alopecia areata. The CDR3 is 11 amino acids. Germline lookup yields CDR1 DFQATT and CDR2 SNEGSKA (reference sequence). Trimming left V 7 bases short and J 2 bases short, with 9 bases between. TCR sequencing used cDNA made by reverse transcription of extracted RNA. Generated by immunoSEQ multiplex PCR, the TCRdb table keeps only in-frame clones and is missing some. The sample lists 140,000 to 150,000 clones, approximately 50% occurring once.

Sample: CD4+ T cells sorted from blood. The chain combines TRBV20-1 with TRBJ2-7; D gene uncertain. This receptor was taken from a human donor with alopecia areata. CDR3 DNA: TGCAGTGGGTTAAGCACCTACGAGCAGTACTTC. Encoded protein: CSGLSTYEQYF.